This T cell receptor (beta chain) was sequenced for a study of STAT5B mutations in CD4+ large granular lymphocyte leukemia. Across the whole study: The CDR3 'QG' motif was associated with a particular HLA allele among healthy donors. General study points: Patient CD4-sorted repertoires stayed more clonal than healthy ones after leukemic-clone removal. TRBV06-family usage was enriched in top patient clones (8/27) versus controls (2/35).

As for this clone: Its antigen is unidentified.

Per the germline V gene, CDR1 is SNHLY and CDR2 is FYNNEI. V was pared by 5 bases and J by 2 bases, with 8 bases between. The CDR3 extends over 13 amino acids. Healthy controls were blood donor buffy coats. The protocol was immunoSEQ multiplex PCR, while the TCRdb copy is restricted to in-frame clones and leaves out a portion. The sample lists 21,000 or so clones, about 79% occurring once. The sequenced material came from CD4+ T cells from blood buffy coats. The chain links TRBV2 to TRBJ2-3, with unresolved D. The clonotype comes from a human donor in good health. The CDR3 DNA reads as TGTGCCAGCAGTCCCCCCTTCACAGATACGCAGTATTTT. Amino acids: CASSPPFTDTQYF.